This record looks at one TCR beta chain sequence and its context. Profiling relied on immunoSEQ multiplex PCR, and the TCRdb table lists in-frame clones only, not all of them. The sample yields some 64,000 clones, 80% to 95% seen once. This sample was taken from a study of OX40 agonist ivuxolimab in advanced cancers. The sequencing used CD4+ or CD8+ T cells sorted from blood, collected in a trial of the OX40 agonist ivuxolimab. The sequence was obtained from an adult with an advanced solid tumor such as melanoma, head and neck, liver or kidney cancer.

CDR3 residues: CASSEALGVVGQPQHF. In nucleotides, the CDR3 is TGTGCCAGCAGTGAAGCGTTGGGGGTGGTTGGTCAGCCCCAGCATTTT. This chain connects TRBV6-1 to TRBJ1-5; TRBD1 might be the D (5 bases). Per the germline V gene, CDR1 is MNHNS and CDR2 is SASEGT. Trimming left V 0 bases short and J 6 bases short, with 15 bases between. The CDR3 is made up of 16 amino acids.